This T cell receptor beta chain was captured by sequencing in a study of early T cells in non-severe SARS-CoV-2 infection. In the library, individual cDNA molecules carried attached unique molecular identifiers. One entry per CDR3 protein results from TCRdb running MiXCR on the 5' RACE reads. The sample shows about 45,000 distinct CDR3 sequences, roughly 10% of them seen only once. The sample holds a few counts of this clonotype. The germline V gene encodes CDR1 MNHEY and CDR2 SVGEGT. This CDR3 contains 13 residues. With 6 bases removed from V and 4 bases from J, the gap between germline ends came to 10 bases.

Sequences were obtained from whole blood. J is TRBJ1-5 and V is TRBV6-2 or TRBV6-3; D is unclear. The sequence came from an adult who was a healthcare worker with PCR-confirmed SARS-CoV-2 infection or an uninfected control (not recorded which). This CDR3 reads CASRGMGNQPQHF. The CDR3 DNA sequence: TGTGCCAGCAGGGGTATGGGGAATCAGCCCCAGCATTTT.